These 17 T cell receptor beta chains were sequenced from one sample in a study of quantifying T cell responses using KT2 cells. Study-level background: TCR alpha and beta constant-region primers primed reverse transcription of RNA.

An oligo carrying a UMI was ligated to the cDNA 3' end. An equimolar mix of RC1.1 and RC1.2 primed the beta chain across TRBC1 and TRBC2. TCRdb re-derived calls from the UMI-ligation and nested PCR reads in MiXCR, one entry per CDR3 protein. The sample consists of some 48,000 distinct CDR3 sequences, approximately 10% of them appearing once. The material sequenced was PBMCs spiked with cells of the T cell clone KT2. Receptors originate from a human donor.

This sequence joins TRBV20-1 and TRBJ1-4; D not certain. The CDR3 covers 13 residues. Germline V CDR1 and CDR2: DFQATT, SNEGSKA (reference sequence). The germline V and J ends were trimmed by 0 bases and 5 bases, with 7 bases remaining between them. The CDR3 loop is CSAREAGNEKLFF. CDR3 coding DNA: TGCAGTGCTAGAGAGGCCGGGAATGAAAAACTGTTTTTT.

The table lists this clonotype with many counts. The chain joins TRBV6-6 to TRBJ2-7; maybe TRBD2 (5 bases). The length of the CDR3 is 11 residues. V was cut by 2 bases and J by 6 bases, with 5 bases left in between. Germline V lookup: CDR1 MNHNY, CDR2 SVGAGI (reference sequence). CDR3 sequence: CASSYTSEQYF. CDR3 DNA sequence: TGTGCCAGCAGTTACACTAGCGAGCAGTACTTC.

This clonotype was observed a handful of times. The rearrangement links TRBV2 to TRBJ2-3, with a weak D call TRBD2 (5 bases). There are 13 residues in the CDR3. Trimming cost V 6 bases and J 0 bases, with 7 bases left between them. Germline CDR1 and CDR2: SNHLY and FYNNEI. CDR3 DNA sequence: TGTGCCAGCAGACGGGATAGCACAGATACGCAGTATTTT. Its protein is CASRRDSTDTQYF.

This chain joins TRBV4-3 and TRBJ2-3; TRBD2 matches at 8 bases. V gave up 2 bases and J gave up 0 bases; unmatched junction bases: 1. This CDR3 contains 15 residues. CDR1 and CDR2 (germline): LGHNA, YSLEER. For the CDR3, the DNA is TGCGCCAGCAGCCAAAGACTAGCGAGCACAGATACGCAGTATTTT. It translates to CASSQRLASTDTQYF.

This clonotype turned up a few times. The genes are TRBV28 and TRBJ2-7, with D unresolved. Per the germline V gene, CDR1 is MDHEN and CDR2 is SYDVKM. CDR3 size: 11 residues. V was clipped by 5 bases and J by 9 bases, with 11 bases between them. CDR3 protein: CASSGVLVQYF. CDR3 in DNA: TGTGCCAGCAGTGGAGTGCTGGTGCAGTACTTC. The full variable domain, rest sourced from reference TRBV28 and TRBJ2-7, is DVKVTQSSRYLVKRTGEKVFLECVQDMDHENMFWYRQDPGLGLRLIYFSYDVKMKEKGDIPEGYSVSREKKERFSLILESASTNQTSMYLCASSGVLVQYFGPGTRLTVT.

This clonotype was counted only a few times. The chain links TRBV12-3 or TRBV12-4 to TRBJ2-3, with TRBD2 matching over 11 bases. This CDR3 region has 18 residues. With V trimmed by 4 bases and J by 2 bases, 11 bases remained unmatched. CDR3: CASSSHLAGGLATDTQYF. The DNA for the CDR3 is TGTGCCAGCAGTTCCCACTTAGCGGGGGGGCTTGCCACAGATACGCAGTATTTT.

This clonotype was seen only a few times. This chain uses TRBV12-3 or TRBV12-4 with TRBJ2-7, with unresolved D. V was pared by 3 bases and J by 6 bases, with 9 bases between. This CDR3 comprises 12 residues. The CDR3 coding sequence is TGTGCCAGCAGTTTTTTGGGTCCCGAGCAGTACTTC. Residues: CASSFLGPEQYF.

In its sample, this clonotype was seen many times. The CDR3 nucleotides are TGTGCCAGCAGTCGGGACAGAACCTACGAGCAGTACTTC. Protein product: CASSRDRTYEQYF. The rearrangement links TRBV6-1 to TRBJ2-7; 7 bases map to TRBD1. The CDR3 length is 13 residues. V lost 5 bases, J lost 2 bases, and 3 bases stayed unmatched. Germline CDR1 and CDR2: MNHNS and SASEGT.

This clonotype has just a few counts. This chain joins TRBV2 and TRBJ2-1, with 8 nucleotides matching TRBD2. Germline V gene lookup returns CDR1 SNHLY and CDR2 FYNNEI. This CDR3 contains 15 residues. The J segment lost 4 bases and the V segment lost 6 bases, leaving 8 bases of the junction unmatched. CDR3 coding DNA: TGTGCCAGCAGGGCCAGCGGGAGTAGGTACAATGAGCAGTTCTTC. Amino acid sequence: CASRASGSRYNEQFF.

The genes are TRBV7-9 and TRBJ2-7; a weak D match, TRBD1 (5 bases). Germline V gene data show CDR1 as SEHNR and CDR2 as FQNEAQ (reference sequence). CDR3 length: 11 residues. V was pared by 2 bases and J by 10 bases, with 9 bases between. In DNA, the CDR3 is TGTGCCAGCAGCTTACCAGGGTCCCAGTACTTC. The encoded protein is CASSLPGSQYF.

The V call is TRBV12-3 or TRBV12-4, the J call TRBJ2-1, with D hard to call. This CDR3 is built from 11 residues. V was shortened by 6 bases and J by 10 bases, with 10 bases between the two germline ends. CDR3 in amino acids: CASRTLVEQFF. The CDR3 region has the DNA TGTGCCAGCAGAACCCTCGTCGAGCAGTTCTTC.

This clonotype has a handful of counts. The conserved final phenylalanine or tryptophan is absent from the CDR3, which likely points to a read error. It is unclear where the CDR3 begins or ends on the DNA, so no DNA is shown, and the CDR3 is as TCRdb lists it. This chain joins TRBV5-6 and TRBJ1-2; the DNA was not used to check the table's D call, TRBD1. Germline V gene lookup returns CDR1 SGHDT and CDR2 YYEEEE. The CDR3 has 12 residues if both end residues are counted. The chain's CDR3 is CASSLGTGPTMS.

The genes are TRBV12-3 or TRBV12-4 and TRBJ1-1; D ambiguous. Trimming pared 3 bases from V and 8 bases from J, leaving 13 bases between. This CDR3 spans 13 amino acids. This chain's CDR3 is CASSFLSASEAFF. The DNA of the CDR3 is TGTGCCAGCAGTTTCCTCTCGGCCTCGGAAGCTTTCTTT.

This clonotype was seen a handful of times. The genes are TRBV7-9 and TRBJ1-1, with 9 positions matching TRBD1. V gave up 5 bases and J gave up 5 bases; unmatched junction bases: 12. This CDR3 comprises 16 residues. Germline lookup yields CDR1 SEHNR and CDR2 FQNEAQ (reference sequence). The CDR3 region is CASSQARRQGVTEAFF. CDR3 nucleotides: TGTGCCAGCAGCCAAGCTAGAAGACAGGGGGTTACTGAAGCTTTCTTT. Using reference TRBV7-9 and TRBJ1-1 for the parts outside the CDR3, the full variable domain is DTGVSQNPRHKITKRGQNVTFRCDPISEHNRLYWYRQTLGQGPEFLTYFQNEAQLEKSRLLSDRFSAERPKGSFSTLEIQRTEQGDSAMYLCASSQARRQGVTEAFFGQGTRLTVV.

The chain links TRBV11-2 to TRBJ2-3; D is perhaps TRBD2 (5 bases). The CDR3 has 19 residues. CDR1 is SGHAT and CDR2 is FQNNGV in the germline V gene. V was clipped by 3 bases and J by 0 bases, with 22 bases between them. The DNA of the CDR3 is TGTGCCAGCAGCTTGTCGTGGACTGCCACGCTAACGAGCACAGATACGCAGTATTTT. This gives the protein CASSLSWTATLTSTDTQYF.

This chain connects TRBV18 to TRBJ2-7, with a weak D call TRBD2 (6 bases). V lost 3 bases and J lost 6, with 9 bases in between. This CDR3 contains 12 residues. CDR1 and CDR2 (germline): KGHSH, LQKENI. CDR3 amino acids: CASSPDGGEQYF. The CDR3 bases are TGTGCCAGCTCACCCGACGGGGGCGAGCAGTACTTC.

This sequence joins TRBV7-3 and TRBJ2-2, with TRBD2 identical over 13 bases. This CDR3 contains 15 residues. The V and J ends lost 4 bases and 8 bases, in that order; junction bases with no gene match: 4. CDR1 and CDR2 (germline): SGHTA, FQGTGA. The CDR3 nucleotides read TGTGCCAGCAGCTCCGGACTAGCGGGAGCTGGGGAGCTGTTTTTT. This sequence encodes CASSSGLAGAGELFF.